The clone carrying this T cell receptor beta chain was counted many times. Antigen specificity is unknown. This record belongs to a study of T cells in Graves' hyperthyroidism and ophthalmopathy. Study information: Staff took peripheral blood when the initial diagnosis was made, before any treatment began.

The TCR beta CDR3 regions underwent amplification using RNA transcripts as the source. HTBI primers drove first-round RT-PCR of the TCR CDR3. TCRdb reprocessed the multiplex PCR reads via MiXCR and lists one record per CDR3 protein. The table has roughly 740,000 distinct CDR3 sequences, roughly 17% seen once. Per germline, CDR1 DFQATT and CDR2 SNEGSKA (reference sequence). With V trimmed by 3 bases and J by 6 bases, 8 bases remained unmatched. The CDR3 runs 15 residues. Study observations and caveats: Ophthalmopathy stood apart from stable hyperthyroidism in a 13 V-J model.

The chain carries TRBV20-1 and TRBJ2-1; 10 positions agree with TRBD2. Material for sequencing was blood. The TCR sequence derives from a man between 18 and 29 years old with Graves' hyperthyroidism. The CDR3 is CSASQAGGPGNEQFF. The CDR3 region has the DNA TGCAGTGCTAGCCAAGCGGGAGGGCCGGGCAATGAGCAGTTCTTC.